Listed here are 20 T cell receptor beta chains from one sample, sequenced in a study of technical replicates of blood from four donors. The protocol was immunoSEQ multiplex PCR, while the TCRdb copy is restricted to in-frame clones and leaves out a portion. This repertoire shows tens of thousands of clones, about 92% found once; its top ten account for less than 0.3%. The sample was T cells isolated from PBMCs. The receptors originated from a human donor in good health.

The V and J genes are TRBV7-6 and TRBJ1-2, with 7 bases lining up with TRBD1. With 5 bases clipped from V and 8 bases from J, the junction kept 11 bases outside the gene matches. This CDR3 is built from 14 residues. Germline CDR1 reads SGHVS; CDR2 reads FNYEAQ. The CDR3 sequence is CASSPSDRREGYTF. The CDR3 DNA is TGTGCCAGCAGCCCCTCGGACAGGAGAGAGGGCTACACCTTC.

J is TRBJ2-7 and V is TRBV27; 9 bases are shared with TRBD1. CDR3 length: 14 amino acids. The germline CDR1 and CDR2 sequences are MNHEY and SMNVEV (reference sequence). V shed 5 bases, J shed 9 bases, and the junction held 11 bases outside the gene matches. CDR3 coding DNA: TGTGCCAGCAGTATGGACAGGGGCCTGCGTGGGCAGTACTTC. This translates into CASSMDRGLRGQYF.

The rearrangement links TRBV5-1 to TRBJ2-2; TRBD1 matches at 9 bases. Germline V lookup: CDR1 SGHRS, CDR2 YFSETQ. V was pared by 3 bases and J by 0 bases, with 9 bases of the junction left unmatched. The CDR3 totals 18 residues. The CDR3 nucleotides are TGCGCCAGCAGCTACCGACAGGGGGATTACCCGAACACCGGGGAGCTGTTTTTT. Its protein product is CASSYRQGDYPNTGELFF.

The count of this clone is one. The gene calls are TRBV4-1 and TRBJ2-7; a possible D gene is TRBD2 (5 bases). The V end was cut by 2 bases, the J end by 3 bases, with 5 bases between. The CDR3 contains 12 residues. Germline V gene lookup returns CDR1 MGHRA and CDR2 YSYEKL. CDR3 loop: CASSQRGYEQYF. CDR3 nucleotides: TGCGCCAGCAGCCAACGGGGCTACGAGCAGTACTTC.

This chain's CDR3 is CASSEYSQGETQYF. Written as DNA, the CDR3 is TGTGCCAGCAGTGAATATTCCCAGGGGGAGACCCAGTACTTC. The rearrangement uses TRBV25-1 and TRBJ2-5; TRBD1 might be the D (6 bases). The CDR3 has 14 residues. V lost 0 bases and J 5 bases, leaving 10 bases between the germline ends. Per the germline V gene, CDR1 is MGHDK and CDR2 is SYGVNS.

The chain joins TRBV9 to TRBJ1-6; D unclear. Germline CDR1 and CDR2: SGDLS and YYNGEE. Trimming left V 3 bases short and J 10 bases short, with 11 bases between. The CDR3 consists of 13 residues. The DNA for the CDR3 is TGTGCCAGCAGCGGCCCAGGTAACTCACCCCTCCACTTT. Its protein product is CASSGPGNSPLHF.

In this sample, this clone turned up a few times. CDR3 residues: CAWSPGRYEAFF. The CDR3, as DNA: TGTGCCTGGAGTCCAGGGCGGTATGAAGCTTTCTTT. The chain couples TRBV30 to TRBJ1-1; D possibly corresponds to TRBD1 (5 bases). V was cut by 2 bases and J by 7 bases, with 11 bases left in between. There are 12 residues in the CDR3. Germline V lookup: CDR1 GTSNPN, CDR2 SVGIG (reference sequence).

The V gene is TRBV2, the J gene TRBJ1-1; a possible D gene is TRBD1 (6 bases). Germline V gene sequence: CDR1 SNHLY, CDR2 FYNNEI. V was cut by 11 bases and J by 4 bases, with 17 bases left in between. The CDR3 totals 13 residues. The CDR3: CAGGGGGTTEAFF. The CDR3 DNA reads TGTGCCGGGGGCGGTGGGGGTACCACTGAAGCTTTCTTT.

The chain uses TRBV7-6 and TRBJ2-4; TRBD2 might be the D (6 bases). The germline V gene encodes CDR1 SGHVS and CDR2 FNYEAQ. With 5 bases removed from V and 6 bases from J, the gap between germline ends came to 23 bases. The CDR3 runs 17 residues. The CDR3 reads CASSPDFPIAASNIQYF. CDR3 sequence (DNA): TGTGCCAGCAGCCCGGATTTCCCAATAGCGGCATCAAACATTCAGTACTTC. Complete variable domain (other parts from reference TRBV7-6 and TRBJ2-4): GAGVSQSPRYKVTKRGQDVALRCDPISGHVSLYWYRQALGQGPEFLTYFNYEAQQDKSGLPNDRFSAERPEGSISTLTIQRTEQRDSAMYRCASSPDFPIAASNIQYFGAGTRLSVL.

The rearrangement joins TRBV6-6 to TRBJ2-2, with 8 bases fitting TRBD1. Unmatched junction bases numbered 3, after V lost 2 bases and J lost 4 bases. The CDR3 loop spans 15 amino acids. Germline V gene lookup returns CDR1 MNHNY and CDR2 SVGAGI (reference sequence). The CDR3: CASSYGQGITGELFF. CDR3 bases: TGTGCCAGCAGTTACGGACAGGGAATCACCGGGGAGCTGTTTTTT.

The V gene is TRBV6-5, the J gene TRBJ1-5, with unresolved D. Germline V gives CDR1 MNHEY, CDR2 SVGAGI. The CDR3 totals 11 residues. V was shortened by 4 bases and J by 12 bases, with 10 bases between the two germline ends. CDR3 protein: CASSSGGLQHF. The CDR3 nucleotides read TGTGCCAGCAGTTCGGGAGGACTCCAGCATTTT.

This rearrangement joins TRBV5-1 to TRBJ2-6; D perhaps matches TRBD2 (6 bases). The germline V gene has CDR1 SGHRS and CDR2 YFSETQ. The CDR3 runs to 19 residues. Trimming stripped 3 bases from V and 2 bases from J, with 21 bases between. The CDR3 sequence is CASSSNLGLNRPGANVLTF. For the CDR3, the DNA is TGCGCCAGCAGCTCAAACCTGGGACTTAATCGCCCTGGGGCCAACGTCCTGACTTTC. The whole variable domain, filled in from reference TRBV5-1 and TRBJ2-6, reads KAGVTQTPRYLIKTRGQQVTLSCSPISGHRSVSWYQQTPGQGLQFLFEYFSETQRNKGNFPGRFSGRQFSNSRSEMNVSTLELGDSALYLCASSSNLGLNRPGANVLTFGAGSRLTVL.

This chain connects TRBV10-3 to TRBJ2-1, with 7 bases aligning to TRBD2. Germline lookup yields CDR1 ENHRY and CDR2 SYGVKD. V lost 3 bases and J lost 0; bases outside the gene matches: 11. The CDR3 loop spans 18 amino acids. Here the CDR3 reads CAISEFGGGTSSYNEQFF. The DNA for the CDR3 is TGTGCCATCAGTGAATTTGGGGGGGGTACTAGCTCCTACAATGAGCAGTTCTTC.

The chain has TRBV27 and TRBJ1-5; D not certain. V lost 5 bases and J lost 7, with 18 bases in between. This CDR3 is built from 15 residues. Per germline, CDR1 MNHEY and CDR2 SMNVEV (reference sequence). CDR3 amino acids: CASSRAVNGGQPQHF. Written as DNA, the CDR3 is TGTGCCAGCAGTCGTGCAGTCAACGGAGGCCAGCCCCAGCATTTT.

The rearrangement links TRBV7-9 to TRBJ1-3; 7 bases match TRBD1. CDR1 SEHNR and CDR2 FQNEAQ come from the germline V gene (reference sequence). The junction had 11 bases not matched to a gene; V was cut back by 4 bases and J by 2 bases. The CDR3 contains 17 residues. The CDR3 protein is CASSSTAPTGAGNTIYF. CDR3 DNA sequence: TGTGCCAGCAGCTCTACGGCGCCTACAGGGGCTGGAAACACCATATATTTT. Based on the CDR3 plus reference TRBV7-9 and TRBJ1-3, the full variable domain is DTGVSQNPRHKITKRGQNVTFRCDPISEHNRLYWYRQTLGQGPEFLTYFQNEAQLEKSRLLSDRFSAERPKGSFSTLEIQRTEQGDSAMYLCASSSTAPTGAGNTIYFGEGSWLTVV.

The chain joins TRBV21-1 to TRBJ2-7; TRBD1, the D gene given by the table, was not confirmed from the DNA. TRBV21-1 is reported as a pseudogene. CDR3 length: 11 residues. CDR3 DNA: TGTGCCAGCAGCACTCGTCGGAAGGGGCCCTTC. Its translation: CASSTRRKGPF.

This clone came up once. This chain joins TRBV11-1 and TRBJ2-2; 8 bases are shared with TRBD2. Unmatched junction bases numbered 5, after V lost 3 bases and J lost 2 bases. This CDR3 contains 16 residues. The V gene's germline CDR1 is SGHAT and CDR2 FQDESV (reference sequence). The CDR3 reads CASSFGGGRNTGELFF. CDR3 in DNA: TGTGCCAGCAGCTTCGGGGGGGGCCGCAACACCGGGGAGCTGTTTTTT.

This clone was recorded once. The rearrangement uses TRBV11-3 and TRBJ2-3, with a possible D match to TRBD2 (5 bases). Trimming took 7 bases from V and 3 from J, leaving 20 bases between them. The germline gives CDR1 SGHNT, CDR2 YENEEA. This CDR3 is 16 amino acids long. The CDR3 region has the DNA TGTGCCAGCACCTCCCTAGTCGGGGAAGGAACAGATACGCAGTATTTT. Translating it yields CASTSLVGEGTDTQYF.

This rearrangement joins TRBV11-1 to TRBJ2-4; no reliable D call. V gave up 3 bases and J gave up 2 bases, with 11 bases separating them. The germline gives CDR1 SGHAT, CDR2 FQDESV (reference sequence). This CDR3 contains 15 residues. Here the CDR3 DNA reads TGTGCCAGCAGCTTCCCGGGTGCAACCAAAAACATTCAGTACTTC. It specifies CASSFPGATKNIQYF.

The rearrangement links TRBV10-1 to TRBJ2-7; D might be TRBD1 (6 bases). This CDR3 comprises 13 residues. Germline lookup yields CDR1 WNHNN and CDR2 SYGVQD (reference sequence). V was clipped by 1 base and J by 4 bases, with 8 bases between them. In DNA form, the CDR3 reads TGCGCCAGCAGTGAGTTACAGGGATACGAGCAGTACTTC. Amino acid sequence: CASSELQGYEQYF.